The 26 T cell receptor beta chains reported below all come from one sample, sequenced in a study of blood T cell repertoires in COVID-19. The protocol was immunoSEQ multiplex PCR, while the TCRdb copy is restricted to in-frame clones and leaves out a portion. The table includes 100,000 to 150,000 clones, about 85% detected once. Sequences were obtained from peripheral blood. The receptors stem from a woman aged 80 or over with acute or convalescent COVID-19.

The gene calls are TRBV5-1 and TRBJ2-1, with TRBD2 matching over 12 bases. The CDR3 spans 20 residues. V shed 5 bases and J 0 bases; nucleotides not matched to a gene: 15. Germline CDR1 SGHRS, CDR2 YFSETQ. CDR3 sequence: CASSFGLAGTLLSSYNEQFF. CDR3 bases: TGCGCCAGCAGTTTCGGACTAGCGGGGACCTTATTGAGCTCCTACAATGAGCAGTTCTTC.

The chain joins TRBV11-1 to TRBJ1-1; the match to TRBD1 covers 7 bases. Germline values: CDR1 SGHAT, CDR2 FQDESV (reference sequence). The V and J ends lost 3 bases and 5 bases, in that order; junction bases with no gene match: 6. The CDR3 consists of 14 residues. The CDR3 here is CASSFNRGGTEAFF. Written as DNA, the CDR3 is TGTGCCAGCAGCTTCAACAGGGGTGGAACTGAAGCTTTCTTT.

The chain recombines TRBV9 with TRBJ2-3; TRBD2 aligns across 7 bases. Losses at the gene ends were 1 base for V and 0 bases for J; bases not matched to a gene: 5. The germline V gene encodes CDR1 SGDLS and CDR2 YYNGEE. The CDR3 is 16 residues long. CDR3 loop: CASSVPLAASTDTQYF. CDR3 in DNA: TGTGCCAGCAGCGTACCCCTAGCGGCGAGCACAGATACGCAGTATTTT.

V usage is TRBV3-1 (or the pseudogene TRBV3-2) and J usage is TRBJ2-3; possibly TRBD2 for D (6 bases). Between the trimmed V and J ends, which lost 3 bases and 5 bases, there was a span of 15 bases. Germline values: CDR1 LGHDT, CDR2 YNNKEL (reference sequence). The CDR3 is 15 amino acids. DNA of the CDR3: TGTGCCAGCAGCCATAGCGGCCTGGGGGGAGATACGCAGTATTTT. It codes for CASSHSGLGGDTQYF.

V gene TRBV24-1 combines with J gene TRBJ1-2, with TRBD1 identical over 8 bases. In germline, CDR1 is KGHDR, CDR2 SFDVKD. The CDR3 has 14 residues. Trimming cost V 4 bases and J 8 bases; bases outside gene matches: 8. CDR3 DNA sequence: TGTGCCACCAGTGACTACCAGGGGGCGAGGGGCTACACCTTC. Its translation is CATSDYQGARGYTF.

The J gene is TRBJ1-1, the V gene TRBV7-2; a possible D gene is TRBD1 (5 bases). V lost 7 bases, J lost 0 bases, and 12 bases lay in between. In germline, CDR1 is SGHTA, CDR2 FQGNSA. The CDR3 runs 14 residues. CDR3 nucleotides: TGTGCCAGCATGGTAGGGGTCGTGAACACTGAAGCTTTCTTT. Translating it yields CASMVGVVNTEAFF.

The rearrangement links TRBV6-5 to TRBJ1-1; no definite D call. Germline V CDR1 and CDR2: MNHEY, SVGAGI. The CDR3 spans 14 residues. V lost 6 bases and J 6 bases, leaving 17 bases between the germline ends. The CDR3 loop reads CASRTPGLTAEAFF. CDR3 coding DNA: TGTGCCAGCAGAACCCCCGGACTAACAGCTGAAGCTTTCTTT.

This clone was detected only once. This chain links TRBV11-2 with TRBJ1-3; the D is unclear. The length of the CDR3 is 13 residues. Germline V gene lookup returns CDR1 SGHAT and CDR2 FQNNGV. V was cut by 6 bases and J by 4 bases, with 10 bases left in between. The CDR3, as DNA: TGTGCCAGCAGTTATACAGAAGGAAACACCATATATTTT. It codes for CASSYTEGNTIYF.

The CDR3 region has the DNA TGTGCCAGCAGTTGGGGGCAGGGTAGCGGCTACACCTTC. This translates into CASSWGQGSGYTF. The chain is built from TRBV28 and TRBJ1-2; maybe TRBD1 (6 bases). With 4 bases removed from V and 8 bases from J, the gap between germline ends came to 14 bases. CDR3 size: 13 residues. Germline V lookup: CDR1 MDHEN, CDR2 SYDVKM.

The CDR3 sequence is CASSLGGSLARDTQYF. CDR3 bases: TGTGCCAGCAGCTTAGGAGGATCTCTAGCTCGAGATACGCAGTATTTT. The chain employs TRBV11-3 and TRBJ2-3; weak D call: TRBD2 (5 bases). Per germline, CDR1 SGHNT and CDR2 YENEEA. V was cut by 1 base and J by 5 bases, with 16 bases left in between. This CDR3 is built from 16 residues.

V usage is TRBV4-2 and J usage is TRBJ2-7, with D unresolved. The CDR3 covers 12 residues. Germline V gene sequence: CDR1 LGHNA, CDR2 YNFKEQ. Trimming took 5 bases from V and 0 from J, leaving 5 bases between them. The chain's CDR3 is CASSVNSYEQYF. CDR3 DNA: TGTGCCAGCAGCGTAAACTCCTACGAGCAGTACTTC.

The J gene is TRBJ1-1, the V gene TRBV7-9, with a possible D match to TRBD1 (6 bases). V was clipped by 1 base and J by 11 bases, with 14 bases between them. Per germline, CDR1 SEHNR and CDR2 FQNEAQ (reference sequence). The CDR3 covers 13 residues. CDR3 nucleotide sequence: TGTGCCAGCAGCTTAGAAGGAACAGGGCGTGCTTTCTTT. It codes for CASSLEGTGRAFF.

V and J are TRBV7-8 and TRBJ1-2, with a possible D match to TRBD1 (5 bases). The CDR3 is 15 amino acids. Germline CDR1 is SGHVS and CDR2 is FQNEAQ. V was cut by 1 base and J by 4 bases, with 13 bases left in between. The CDR3 sequence is CASSLERGVSYGYTF. The CDR3 region has the DNA TGTGCCAGCAGCTTAGAGCGGGGCGTGAGCTATGGCTACACCTTC.

This clone has a handful of counts. The chain uses TRBV7-2 and TRBJ1-2, with 7 bases that match TRBD1. The ends lost 5 bases at V and 4 bases at J; junction bases unmatched: 7. The V gene's germline CDR1 is SGHTA and CDR2 FQGNSA. The CDR3 spans 14 residues. In DNA, the CDR3 is TGTGCCAGCAGCCCACAGGGGAATAGCTATGGCTACACCTTC. Its protein product is CASSPQGNSYGYTF.

The chain uses TRBV7-9 and TRBJ1-4; 7 bases fit TRBD1. The CDR3 has 15 residues. Germline V gene lookup returns CDR1 SEHNR and CDR2 FQNEAQ (reference sequence). The ends lost 3 bases at V and 2 bases at J; junction bases unmatched: 3. Here the CDR3 DNA reads TGTGCCAGCAGCTTTCCGGGACAGACTAATGAAAAACTGTTTTTT. Translating it yields CASSFPGQTNEKLFF.

The chain is built from TRBV7-2 and TRBJ1-5; TRBD1 matches 8 bases. The germline V gene has CDR1 SGHTA and CDR2 FQGNSA. This CDR3 has 14 residues. Unmatched junction bases numbered 5, after V lost 5 bases and J lost 5 bases. CDR3 coding DNA: TGTGCCAGCAGCGGACAGGGTGGCGATCAGCCCCAGCATTTT. Residues: CASSGQGGDQPQHF.

The J gene is TRBJ2-1, the V gene TRBV7-3, with 10 bases matching TRBD2. CDR3 length equals 15 residues. Germline-derived CDR1 and CDR2 are SGHTA and FQGTGA. The J segment lost 7 bases and the V segment lost 5 bases, leaving 8 bases of the junction unmatched. The CDR3, as DNA: TGTGCCAGCAGCATCACTTCGACTAGCGGGAATGAGCAGTTCTTC. Its protein product is CASSITSTSGNEQFF. Complete variable domain (other parts from reference TRBV7-3 and TRBJ2-1): GAGVSQTPSNKVTEKGKYVELRCDPISGHTALYWYRQSLGQGPEFLIYFQGTGAADDSGLPNDRFFAVRPEGSVSTLKIQRTERGDSAVYLCASSITSTSGNEQFFGPGTRLTVL.

The genes are TRBV10-1 and TRBJ2-3, with D possibly matching TRBD2 (7 bases). Looked up from germline, CDR1 is WNHNN and CDR2 is SYGVQD (reference sequence). V shed 4 bases and J shed 3 bases, with 20 bases lying between them. The CDR3 totals 17 residues. The CDR3 DNA reads as TGCGCCAGCAGTGTTAAGTTTGGGGGGGGCAGTACAGATACGCAGTATTTT. Amino acid sequence: CASSVKFGGGSTDTQYF.

The chain is built from TRBV10-3 and TRBJ2-7, with 10 bases aligning to TRBD1. Germline assignment: CDR1 ENHRY and CDR2 SYGVKD. This CDR3 has 13 residues. V shed 8 bases, J shed 4 bases, and the junction held 5 bases outside the gene matches. The CDR3 nucleotides read TGTGCCATCGCCCCGGGACAGGGGTACGAGCAGTACTTC. This translates into CAIAPGQGYEQYF.

The rearrangement joins TRBV7-2 to TRBJ2-7; 8 nucleotides align to TRBD1. V dropped 5 bases and J dropped 2; count of bases not matched to a gene: 14. Per the germline V gene, CDR1 is SGHTA and CDR2 is FQGNSA. The CDR3 has 17 residues. CDR3 bases: TGTGCCAGCAGCACCCAGGGACAGGCCCTATTCCCCTACGAGCAGTACTTC. Encoded protein: CASSTQGQALFPYEQYF.

The genes are TRBV3-1 (or the pseudogene TRBV3-2) and TRBJ2-3, with 9 bases lining up with TRBD2. The CDR3 runs 16 residues. Per the germline V gene, CDR1 is LGHDT and CDR2 is YNNKEL (reference sequence). V gave up 4 bases and J gave up 1 base; unmatched junction bases: 6. The CDR3: CASSPRKRGGTDTQYF. CDR3 in DNA: TGTGCCAGCAGCCCTAGGAAGCGGGGGGGCACAGATACGCAGTATTTT.

This clone was picked up one time. This chain uses TRBV18 with TRBJ1-6; the D gene is possibly TRBD1 (5 bases). The CDR3 spans 15 residues. V was trimmed by 2 bases and J by 7 bases, leaving 12 bases between them. Germline V gene data show CDR1 as KGHSH and CDR2 as LQKENI. DNA for the CDR3: TGTGCCAGCTCACCAGGGGCAGGGTGGAATTCACCCCTCCACTTT. It codes for CASSPGAGWNSPLHF.

This chain joins TRBV7-9 and TRBJ2-2; 8 bases align to TRBD2. Germline V gives CDR1 SEHNR, CDR2 FQNEAQ (reference sequence). This CDR3 contains 15 residues. J was trimmed by 6 bases and V by 7 bases; bases with no gene match: 10. CDR3 nucleotides: TGTGCCAGCACCCTTGCGGGGGGCCAACCCGGGGAGCTGTTTTTT. The encoded protein is CASTLAGGQPGELFF.

The chain combines TRBV3-1 (or the pseudogene TRBV3-2) with TRBJ1-2, with TRBD1 identical over 10 bases. The trim removed 1 base at V and 4 bases at J, leaving 9 bases unmatched. The CDR3 is made up of 17 amino acids. Germline V lookup: CDR1 LGHDT, CDR2 YNNKEL (reference sequence). The CDR3 sequence: CASSQVGRTGGVYGYTF. DNA for the CDR3: TGTGCCAGCAGCCAAGTCGGTCGGACAGGGGGAGTCTATGGCTACACCTTC.

In this sample, this clone turned up once. V gene TRBV2 combines with J gene TRBJ1-6; tentative D call: TRBD1 (6 bases). CDR1 and CDR2 from the germline V gene are SNHLY and FYNNEI. There are 14 residues in the CDR3. Deletions cut 6 bases from V and 8 bases from J, with 14 bases between. CDR3 loop: CASREQGSHSPLHF. DNA of the CDR3: TGTGCCAGCAGGGAACAGGGTTCTCATTCACCCCTCCACTTT.

This CDR3 is CASSPHDRQETQYF. CDR3 coding DNA: TGTGCCAGCAGTCCCCACGACAGACAAGAGACCCAGTACTTC. V gene TRBV27 combines with J gene TRBJ2-5; a possible D gene is TRBD1 (5 bases). CDR1 and CDR2 from the germline V gene are MNHEY and SMNVEV (reference sequence). The CDR3 is 14 residues long. The V gene lost 5 bases and the J gene lost 2 bases, with 12 bases spanning the gap.